The 8 T cell receptor beta chains reported below all come from one sample, sequenced in a study of T cells in Graves' hyperthyroidism and ophthalmopathy. RNA transcripts were the template for amplifying TCR beta CDR3 regions. HTBI primers were used for first-round RT-PCR of the TCR CDR3. TCRdb analysed the multiplex PCR reads with MiXCR anew, one entry per CDR3 protein. The sample carries about 560,000 distinct CDR3 sequences, 15% to 18% recorded once. The material sequenced was blood. The receptors shown here come from a woman in her 30s with Graves' hyperthyroidism.

This clonotype was seen at least ten times. J is TRBJ2-3 and V is TRBV24-1, with 8 nucleotides matching TRBD2. CDR1 is KGHDR and CDR2 is SFDVKD in the germline V gene. V lost 4 bases and J lost 4; bases outside the gene matches: 0. The CDR3 spans 13 residues. CDR3 loop: CATSEAGADTQYF. The CDR3 nucleotides read TGTGCCACCAGTGAAGCGGGAGCAGATACGCAGTATTTT.

The V gene is TRBV3-1, the J gene TRBJ2-3, with TRBD2 matching 7 bases. Unmatched junction bases numbered 4, after V lost 0 bases and J lost 1 base. This CDR3 comprises 16 residues. Germline V CDR1 and CDR2: LGHDT, YNNKEL (reference sequence). The CDR3 coding sequence is TGTGCCAGCAGCCAAGATTATACTAGCGGCACAGATACGCAGTATTTT. Translating gives CASSQDYTSGTDTQYF.

This rearrangement joins TRBV6-1 to TRBJ2-3; D is unclear. CDR3 length: 14 residues. V was shortened by 4 bases and J by 2 bases, with 10 bases between the two germline ends. From germline, CDR1 is MNHNS and CDR2 SASEGT. The CDR3 region has the DNA TGTGCCAGCAGTGGCGACACGTTCACAGATACGCAGTATTTT. It yields the protein CASSGDTFTDTQYF.

The V and J genes are TRBV25-1 and TRBJ2-5, with 8 positions matching TRBD1. This CDR3 contains 15 residues. The junction had 6 bases not matched to a gene; V was cut back by 2 bases and J by 4 bases. The germline CDR1 and CDR2 sequences are MGHDK and SYGVNS. The CDR3: CASSEPRGRLETQYF. The CDR3 nucleotides read TGTGCCAGCAGTGAACCCAGGGGGCGGTTAGAGACCCAGTACTTC.

As regards this clonotype: A clone one base away is much larger, so this may be a read error. J is TRBJ2-7 and V is TRBV7-9; tentative D call: TRBD1 (5 bases). The J call is doubtful: the DNA matches TRBJ2-1 better. CDR3 length: 13 residues. Germline assignment: CDR1 SEHNR and CDR2 FQNEAQ (reference sequence). This chain's CDR3 is CASSFTDSYEQFF. CDR3 DNA: TGTGCCAGCAGCTTCACAGACAGCTACGAGCAGTTCTTC.

CDR3 sequence: CATSRDDSPYEQYF. The CDR3 nucleotides are TGTGCCACCAGCAGAGACGACAGCCCCTACGAGCAGTACTTC. V usage is TRBV15 and J usage is TRBJ2-7, with a tentative D call TRBD1 (5 bases). Deletions cut 0 bases from V and 2 bases from J, with 8 bases between. Germline assignment: CDR1 LNHNV and CDR2 YYDKDF (reference sequence). This CDR3 contains 14 residues.

V is TRBV10-3 and J is TRBJ2-7; possibly TRBD1 for D (6 bases). V was clipped by 5 bases and J by 3 bases, with 8 bases between them. Germline V gives CDR1 ENHRY, CDR2 SYGVKD. The CDR3 sequence is 12 residues long. This CDR3 reads CAISTGLYEQYF. The CDR3 region has the DNA TGTGCCATCAGTACAGGGCTCTACGAGCAGTACTTC.

This clonotype was counted ten times or more. The chain has TRBV6-5 and TRBJ2-5, with TRBD1 identical over 8 bases. This CDR3 is 16 amino acids long. Trimming took 0 bases from V and 5 from J; bases not matched to a gene: 8. CDR1 and CDR2 (germline): MNHEY, SVGAGI. As DNA, the CDR3 is TGTGCCAGCAGTTACTCGCGTTCGCAGGGGGCGGAGACCCAGTACTTC. As protein: CASSYSRSQGAETQYF.